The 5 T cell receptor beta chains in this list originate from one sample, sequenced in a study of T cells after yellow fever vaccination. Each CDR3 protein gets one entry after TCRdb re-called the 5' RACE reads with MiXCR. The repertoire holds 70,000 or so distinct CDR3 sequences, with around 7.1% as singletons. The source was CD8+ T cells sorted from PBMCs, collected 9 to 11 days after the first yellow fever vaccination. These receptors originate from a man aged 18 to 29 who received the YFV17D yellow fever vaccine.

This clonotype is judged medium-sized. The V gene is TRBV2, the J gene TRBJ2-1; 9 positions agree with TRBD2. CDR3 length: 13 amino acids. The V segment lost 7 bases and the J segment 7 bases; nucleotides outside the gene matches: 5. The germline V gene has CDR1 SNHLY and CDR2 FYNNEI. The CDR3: CASNRGGANEQFF. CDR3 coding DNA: TGTGCCAGCAACCGCGGGGGGGCAAATGAGCAGTTCTTC.

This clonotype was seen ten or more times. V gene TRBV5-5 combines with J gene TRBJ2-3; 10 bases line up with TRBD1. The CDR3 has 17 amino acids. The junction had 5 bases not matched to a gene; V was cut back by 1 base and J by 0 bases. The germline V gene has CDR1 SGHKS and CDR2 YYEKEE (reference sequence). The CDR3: CASSLTPGQGSTDTQYF. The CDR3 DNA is TGTGCCAGCAGCTTGACCCCGGGACAGGGGAGCACAGATACGCAGTATTTT. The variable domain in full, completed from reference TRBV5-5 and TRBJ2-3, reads DAGVTQSPTHLIKTRGQQVTLRCSPISGHKSVSWYQQVLGQGPQFIFQYYEKEERGRGNFPDRFSARQFPNYSSELNVNALLLGDSALYLCASSLTPGQGSTDTQYFGPGTRLTVL.

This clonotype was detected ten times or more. This chain's CDR3 is CASSQDLSPGGLGYTF. The CDR3 DNA is TGCGCCAGCAGCCAAGATCTAAGTCCAGGGGGCCTTGGCTACACCTTC. This rearrangement joins TRBV4-3 to TRBJ1-2, with 8 bases fitting TRBD1. CDR3 size: 16 residues. Germline trimming cut 0 bases from V and 7 bases from J; bases unmatched to any gene: 10. Germline V gene data show CDR1 as LGHNA and CDR2 as YSLEER.

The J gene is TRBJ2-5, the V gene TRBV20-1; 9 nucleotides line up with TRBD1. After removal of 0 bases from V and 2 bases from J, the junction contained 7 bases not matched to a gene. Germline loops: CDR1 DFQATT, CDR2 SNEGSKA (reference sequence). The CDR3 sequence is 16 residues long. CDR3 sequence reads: CSARDGGGQGQETQYF. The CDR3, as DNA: TGCAGTGCTAGAGATGGAGGTGGACAGGGGCAAGAGACCCAGTACTTC.

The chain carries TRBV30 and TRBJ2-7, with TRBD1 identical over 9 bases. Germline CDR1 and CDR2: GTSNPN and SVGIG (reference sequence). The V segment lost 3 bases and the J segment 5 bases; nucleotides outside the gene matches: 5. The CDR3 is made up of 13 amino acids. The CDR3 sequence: CAWRRTGAHEQYF. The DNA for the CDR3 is TGTGCCTGGAGAAGGACAGGGGCACACGAGCAGTACTTC.